These 20 T cell receptor beta chains were all obtained from the same sample, sequenced in a study of T cells in Graves' hyperthyroidism and ophthalmopathy. From RNA transcripts, TCR beta CDR3 regions were amplified. Initially, a first-round RT-PCR of the TCR CDR3 employed the HTBI primer set. TCRdb re-called the multiplex PCR reads with MiXCR, one entry per CDR3 protein. The sample contains hundreds of thousands of distinct CDR3 sequences, roughly 14% of which appear only once. The sample taken for sequencing was blood. The receptors come from a woman aged 45-60 years with Graves' ophthalmopathy.

This clonotype occurred many times. J is TRBJ2-1 and V is TRBV5-4; 13 positions agree with TRBD2. The CDR3 extends over 18 amino acids. Germline loops: CDR1 SGHNT, CDR2 YYREEE (reference sequence). V shed 4 bases, J shed 8 bases, and the junction held 15 bases outside the gene matches. The CDR3 DNA sequence: TGTGCCAGCAGCCCGGGACTAGCGGGAAATTCCCCGATCTATGAGCAGTTCTTC. Translated: CASSPGLAGNSPIYEQFF. The full variable domain, completed using reference TRBV5-4 and TRBJ2-1, is ETGVTQSPTHLIKTRGQQVTLRCSSQSGHNTVSWYQQALGQGPQFIFQYYREEENGRGNFPPRFSGLQFPNYSSELNVNALELDDSALYLCASSPGLAGNSPIYEQFFGPGTRLTVL.

This clonotype has at least ten counts. The chain uses TRBV10-3 and TRBJ2-7; 12 nucleotides line up with TRBD2. The junction had 7 bases not matched to a gene; V was cut back by 6 bases and J by 7 bases. Per germline, CDR1 ENHRY and CDR2 SYGVKD. CDR3 length equals 14 residues. The CDR3 region is CAISSTSGSVEQYF. DNA of the CDR3: TGTGCCATCAGCTCGACTAGCGGGAGTGTGGAGCAGTACTTC.

This clonotype was observed at least ten times. Here the CDR3 reads CASSFGFRALNTEAFF. The CDR3, as DNA: TGTGCCAGCAGCTTTGGTTTTAGGGCCTTAAACACTGAAGCTTTCTTT. This chain links TRBV11-2 with TRBJ1-1, with no clear D. The germline gives CDR1 SGHAT, CDR2 FQNNGV. CDR3 length equals 16 residues. Trimming stripped 3 bases from V and 2 bases from J, with 16 bases between.

At least ten counts were recorded for this clonotype. The chain joins TRBV18 to TRBJ2-6, with 7 bases aligning to TRBD1. V shed 1 base and J 1 base; nucleotides not matched to a gene: 4. The CDR3 is 17 residues long. CDR1 and CDR2 (germline): KGHSH, LQKENI. This CDR3 reads CASSPRQGGSGANVLTF. The CDR3 nucleotides are TGTGCCAGCTCACCACGACAGGGTGGATCTGGGGCCAACGTCCTGACTTTC.

Details on this clonotype: Compared with germline, one end of the junction differs, possibly owing to a read error. The chain has TRBV7-7 and TRBJ2-5, with TRBD2 matching 14 bases. The CDR3 loop spans 15 amino acids. CDR1 is SSHAT and CDR2 is FNYEAQ in the germline V gene (reference sequence). CDR3 sequence (DNA): TGTGCTAGCAGATTGGGACTAGCGGGAGAAGAGACCCAGTACTTC. It is translated as CASRLGLAGEETQYF.

This clonotype has more than one count but fewer than ten. The chain carries TRBV9 and TRBJ2-2; 8 bases are shared with TRBD2. The CDR3 totals 16 residues. CDR1 is SGDLS and CDR2 is YYNGEE in the germline V gene. V dropped 0 bases and J dropped 1; count of bases not matched to a gene: 2. Here the CDR3 DNA reads TGTGCCAGCAGCGTAGACGGGGGGGTGAACACCGGGGAGCTGTTTTTT. Translation: CASSVDGGVNTGELFF.

This clonotype turned up a few times. The V gene is TRBV7-9, the J gene TRBJ2-6; 8 bases agree with TRBD1. The CDR3 covers 16 residues. CDR1 and CDR2 (germline): SEHNR, FQNEAQ (reference sequence). Losses at the gene ends were 2 bases for V and 2 bases for J; bases not matched to a gene: 2. The CDR3 spells CASSLIQGAGANVLTF. CDR3 nucleotides: TGTGCCAGCAGCTTAATACAGGGGGCTGGGGCCAACGTCCTGACTTTC.

This clonotype has ten or more counts. The V and J genes are TRBV28 and TRBJ2-7; 11 bases are shared with TRBD2. V was pared by 8 bases and J by 4 bases, with 4 bases of the junction left unmatched. Germline V CDR1 and CDR2: MDHEN, SYDVKM. CDR3 length: 13 residues. The CDR3 sequence is CASLGLAGYEQYF. DNA for the CDR3: TGTGCCAGCTTAGGACTAGCGGGTTACGAGCAGTACTTC.

The chain uses TRBV7-9 and TRBJ2-7, with D possibly matching TRBD2 (5 bases). Germline V gives CDR1 SEHNR, CDR2 FQNEAQ (reference sequence). Trimming removed 3 bases at V and 2 bases at J, with 11 bases between. This CDR3 contains 14 residues. The CDR3 loop is CASSLVGRTYEQYF. CDR3 DNA sequence: TGTGCCAGCAGCTTGGTAGGGAGAACCTACGAGCAGTACTTC.

In its sample, this clonotype was seen many times. The genes are TRBV6-1 and TRBJ2-7; D remains ambiguous. This CDR3 comprises 15 residues. With 0 bases removed from V and 2 bases from J, the gap between germline ends came to 11 bases. Germline CDR1 MNHNS, CDR2 SASEGT. The CDR3 region is CASSEAGPAPYEQYF. The CDR3 nucleotides are TGTGCCAGCAGTGAAGCAGGTCCGGCCCCCTACGAGCAGTACTTC.

This clonotype was seen just once. Just one base apart from a much larger clone, this may be a read error. The CDR3 loop reads CACQWRGGGTDTRYF. As DNA, the CDR3 is TGTGCCTGCCAGTGGAGGGGCGGTGGCACAGATACGCGGTATTTT. The gene calls are TRBV30 and TRBJ2-3; D may be TRBD2 (6 bases). Germline CDR1 GTSNPN, CDR2 SVGIG (reference sequence). CDR3 length equals 15 residues.

There are many counts of this clonotype. The gene calls are TRBV6-1 and TRBJ1-2; a weak D match, TRBD1 (6 bases). Deletions cut 10 bases from V and 2 bases from J, with 14 bases between. CDR1 is MNHNS and CDR2 is SASEGT in the germline V gene. The CDR3 has 13 amino acids. CDR3: CATSDSPNYGYTF. The CDR3 DNA reads as TGTGCCACCTCGGACAGCCCCAACTATGGCTACACCTTC.

This sequence joins TRBV15 and TRBJ2-2, with TRBD2 as a possible D gene (6 bases). Germline V gives CDR1 LNHNV, CDR2 YYDKDF (reference sequence). This CDR3 region has 14 residues. Trimming cost V 3 bases and J 7 bases, with 12 bases left between them. The CDR3 bases are TGTGCCACCAGCAGGGAAGTGGGAGGCGGGGAGCTGTTTTTT. Translated, it gives CATSREVGGGELFF.

This clonotype was seen at least ten times. CDR3 amino acids: CAWEMTGRRAFF. The DNA of the CDR3 is TGTGCCTGGGAAATGACAGGGCGCAGAGCTTTCTTT. The rearrangement uses TRBV30 and TRBJ1-1; 7 bases match TRBD1. V shed 5 bases, J shed 10 bases, and the junction held 10 bases outside the gene matches. Per the germline V gene, CDR1 is GTSNPN and CDR2 is SVGIG (reference sequence). CDR3 length: 12 residues.

This clonotype showed up many times. Compared with germline, one end of the junction differs, possibly owing to a read error. The CDR3 DNA follows: TGCATCGTTCGACGGAGCGAGACTGAAGCTTTCTTT. Translating gives CIVRRSETEAFF. V gene TRBV29-1 combines with J gene TRBJ1-1; D call uncertain. Germline-derived CDR1 and CDR2 are SQVTM and ANQGSEA. The CDR3 consists of 12 residues.

Comment on this clonotype: A read error may explain this, as a much larger clone is one base away. J is TRBJ2-2 and V is TRBV28, with no clear D. Germline assignment: CDR1 MDHEN and CDR2 SYDVKM. V shed 3 bases and J shed 1 base, with 9 bases lying between them. This CDR3 is built from 15 residues. As DNA, the CDR3 is TGTGCCAGCAGTTTTCCAACAAGGAACACCGGGGAGCTGTTTTTT. Its protein is CASSFPTRNTGELFF. Together with reference TRBV28 and TRBJ2-2, the CDR3 gives the full variable domain: DVKVTQSSRYLVKRTGEKVFLECVQDMDHENMFWYRQDPGLGLRLIYFSYDVKMKEKGDIPEGYSVSREKKERFSLILESASTNQTSMYLCASSFPTRNTGELFFGEGSRLTVL.

V and J are TRBV20-1 and TRBJ2-7, with D tentatively TRBD1 (5 bases). V was trimmed by 5 bases and J by 3 bases, leaving 11 bases between them. This CDR3 region has 12 residues. Germline V CDR1 and CDR2: DFQATT, SNEGSKA (reference sequence). The CDR3 bases are TGCAGTGCTCCGACAGAACACTACGAGCAGTACTTC. Its protein is CSAPTEHYEQYF.

The rearrangement uses TRBV7-3 and TRBJ2-2; D not resolved. The germline V gene encodes CDR1 SGHTA and CDR2 FQGTGA. CDR3 length: 15 amino acids. V was pared by 2 bases and J by 3 bases, with 10 bases between. For the CDR3, the DNA is TGTGCCAGCAGCTTAGACGGCAGAGACACCGGGGAGCTGTTTTTT. It translates to CASSLDGRDTGELFF.

This clonotype was counted only a few times. This sequence joins TRBV19 and TRBJ1-3; D remains unclear. The germline V gene encodes CDR1 LNHDA and CDR2 SQIVND (reference sequence). The CDR3 consists of 14 residues. V lost 11 bases and J 3 bases, leaving 17 bases between the germline ends. This CDR3 is CAANPDPHGNTIYF. CDR3 DNA: TGTGCCGCCAACCCGGACCCCCATGGAAACACCATATATTTT.

In its sample, this clonotype was seen many times. The gene calls are TRBV4-3 and TRBJ1-1, with 7 bases that match TRBD1. The CDR3 contains 14 residues. Looked up from germline, CDR1 is LGHNA and CDR2 is YSLEER. Germline trimming cut 6 bases from V and 4 bases from J; bases unmatched to any gene: 8. CDR3 DNA sequence: TGCGCCAGCAGTCATGGGACAGCCGGCACTGAAGCTTTCTTT. Its translation is CASSHGTAGTEAFF.